Below are 8 T cell receptor beta chains sequenced from a single sample in a study of identifying expanded T cells in peripheral blood. Produced via immunoSEQ multiplex PCR; TCRdb's table is partial and in-frame only. The sample carries under 150,000 clones, 84% recorded once. The sample comprised blood. These receptors were taken from a person between 18 and 75 years old in good health.

The chain is built from TRBV9 and TRBJ2-1; D gene uncertain. Germline V gene data show CDR1 as SGDLS and CDR2 as YYNGEE. The CDR3 contains 13 residues. The V end was cut by 0 bases, the J end by 5 bases, with 6 bases between. CDR3 loop: CASSVGRNNEQFF. CDR3 DNA sequence: TGTGCCAGCAGCGTAGGGCGGAACAATGAGCAGTTCTTC.

This chain links TRBV7-2 with TRBJ1-5, with D possibly matching TRBD1 (6 bases). The CDR3 is 14 amino acids. V lost 5 bases and J 7 bases, leaving 15 bases between the germline ends. Germline values: CDR1 SGHTA, CDR2 FQGNSA. The CDR3: CASSPERGSQPQHF. For the CDR3, the DNA is TGTGCCAGCAGCCCCGAGAGGGGGTCCCAGCCCCAGCATTTT.

V usage is TRBV4-3 and J usage is TRBJ1-2, with 7 positions matching TRBD1. The CDR3 is 15 amino acids. Germline V gene data show CDR1 as LGHNA and CDR2 as YSLEER. The V gene end was trimmed by 0 bases and the J gene end by 3 bases; junction bases not matched to a gene: 4. The DNA of the CDR3 is TGCGCCAGCAGCCAAGATAGGGGGCAGGACTATGGCTACACCTTC. Translation gives CASSQDRGQDYGYTF.

The genes are TRBV30 and TRBJ2-7, with D unresolved. Trimming took off 0 bases at V and 6 bases at J, with 12 bases between the two ends. Germline CDR1 reads GTSNPN; CDR2 reads SVGIG (reference sequence). The CDR3 has 13 residues. The CDR3, as DNA: TGTGCCTGGAGTGTAATGACAATCGGCGAGCAGTACTTC. It is translated as CAWSVMTIGEQYF.

CDR3 nucleotides: TGTGCCAGCAGTTCCACGGAGGCAAAGAAGACCCAGTACTTC. Protein sequence: CASSSTEAKKTQYF. This chain uses TRBV6-5 with TRBJ2-5, with a weak D call TRBD2 (5 bases). Trimming shortened V by 4 bases and J by 6 bases, and 15 bases separated the two germline ends. Germline lookup yields CDR1 MNHEY and CDR2 SVGAGI. This CDR3 spans 14 amino acids.

This chain connects TRBV7-3 to TRBJ2-7; 11 nucleotides align to TRBD2. Trimming cost V 2 bases and J 6 bases; bases outside gene matches: 3. The CDR3 is 14 residues long. CDR1 and CDR2 from the germline V gene are SGHTA and FQGTGA. The CDR3 region has the DNA TGTGCCAGCAGCTTACTAGCGGGGGGTGGCGAGCAGTACTTC. Residues: CASSLLAGGGEQYF.

The chain uses TRBV7-9 and TRBJ2-7, with D perhaps matching TRBD2 (5 bases). V lost 3 bases and J 4 bases, leaving 13 bases between the germline ends. Germline V CDR1 and CDR2: SEHNR, FQNEAQ (reference sequence). The CDR3 is 14 residues long. DNA of the CDR3: TGTGCCAGCAGCTTGGCGGGTATGGGGTACGAGCAGTACTTC. As protein: CASSLAGMGYEQYF.

In nucleotides, the CDR3 is TGTGCCAGCAGCTTAGGCGGATTCTATGGCTACACCTTC. Its protein is CASSLGGFYGYTF. The genes are TRBV5-6 and TRBJ1-2; D is ambiguous. The CDR3 spans 13 residues. CDR1 SGHDT and CDR2 YYEEEE come from the germline V gene. The V and J ends lost 2 bases and 4 bases respectively, with 9 bases between them.